This T cell receptor (beta chain) was observed in a study of cytomegalovirus exposure and HLA in healthy donors. The PCR ran on 60 Vbeta and 13 Jbeta primers. Sequencing was performed with immunoSEQ multiplex PCR; in TCRdb, only in-frame clones are kept and a portion is missing. The repertoire has around 120,000 clones, 8.5% to 10% of them found once; the top ten carry 3%. This CDR3 contains 11 residues. Germline values: CDR1 SEHNR, CDR2 FQNEAQ (reference sequence). The source of this sequence is a man aged 25 to 40 in good health and CMV-seronegative. The chain is built from TRBV7-9 and TRBJ2-7; the D gene is possibly TRBD1 (6 bases). Material for sequencing was PBMCs. The chain's CDR3 is CSWGRGYEQYF. CDR3 coding DNA: TGTTCTTGGGGCAGGGGCTACGAGCAGTACTTC.